This T cell receptor beta chain appears in the sequencing data of a study of a mutant IDH1 vaccine in newly diagnosed glioma (dated by TCRdb to the early 2020s). Broadly, across the study: Across visits V03 through V10, patients got a total of eight vaccinations, given in weeks 1, 3, 5, 7, 11, 15, 19 and 23. Vaccination began 4-6 weeks after radiotherapy alone, or alongside temozolomide cycles in the chemotherapy-containing groups. Of the roughly 34 treated patients, about 62% were male and approximately 40% were female, and the mean age was 40.4 years. Prior to enrollment, patients had been given standard therapy consisting of radiotherapy alone, temozolomide alone, or radiochemotherapy with temozolomide, with the combination given to most patients. Peripheral blood was collected at six visits: V03 (baseline), V05, V07, V10, V12 and V13. For exploratory analyses, longitudinal TCRB deep sequencing was carried out in under 30 treated patients wherever samples were available. What the authors observed across the whole study: Availability determined which PBMC samples were chosen for TCRB deep sequencing. Pseudoprogression seemed to be unrelated to changes in the top peripheral T cell clonotypes found by TCRB sequencing. Immune responses induced by the vaccine were seen in 93.3% of patients across multiple MHC alleles. It was noted by the authors that analyses of patient blood samples could not be reproduced owing to sample limitations.

The library relied on the immunoSEQ multiplex PCR assay. Following the manufacturer's protocol, the hsTCRB Kit was used to amplify rearranged TCR beta chain sequences. An Illumina MiSeq was used to sequence the TCRB libraries. The published analysis was carried out like this. Demultiplexing, trimming and gene mapping were performed with the kit vendor's proprietary platform. Here the immuneACCESS table is served through TCRdb, limited to in-frame sequences with V and J called. Missing clones are a known gap in these copies; in checked studies unresolved V genes cover under half, and the rest lacks a known reason. V and J calls and clone size come straight from that table; D and trimming were deduced from the DNA. The sample table contains 70,000 to 90,000 clones; only one count was recorded for 70% to 90% of them. The ten most abundant clones make up under 2.5% of the sample. Measured from the cysteine to the phenylalanine, the CDR3 is 15 residues long. Only CDR3 DNA is held: 45 bases, read in frame from base 1. CDR1 and CDR2, per the germline V gene, are SGHRS and YFSETQ. From V the trimming removes 2 bases and from J it removes 2 bases, while the gene matches leave 1 base of the junction unaccounted for.

A word on this clone: Its antigen is not yet known. Within one base of it there is no much larger clone, and no base qualities were kept.

This specimen's time point label, per the study, means: week 23, last vaccination. Each vaccine dose was 300 ug of a 20-mer mutant IDH1 peptide in Montanide, given subcutaneously with topical imiquimod. Donors had newly diagnosed WHO grade 3 or 4 IDH1-mutant astrocytomas with loss of nuclear ATRX. The samples were drawn from NOA16, a multicentre, single-arm, open-label phase I trial in Germany that tested a mutant IDH1 peptide vaccine in humans for the first time. Genomic DNA for TCRB sequencing was isolated from EDTA blood with the DNeasy Blood and Tissue Kit. The sequence links TRBV5-1 to TRBJ2-7, with 13 bases matching TRBD2. The starting material was PBMCs, obtained from a glioma patient whose treatment included an IDH1 peptide vaccine. The source is a man aged 30 to 39 with glioma. Some clones in this sample may be carry-over from other donors' samples. This receptor has the CDR3 CASSLLAGGPYEQYF. The DNA sequence follows: TGCGCCAGCAGCTTACTAGCGGGGGGGCCCTACGAGCAGTACTTC. The CDR3, completed at both ends by the reference TRBV5-1 and TRBJ2-7 genes, gives the full variable domain KAGVTQTPRYLIKTRGQQVTLSCSPISGHRSVSWYQQTPGQGLQFLFEYFSETQRNKGNFPGRFSGRQFSNSRSEMNVSTLELGDSALYLCASSLLAGGPYEQYFGPGTRLTVT.